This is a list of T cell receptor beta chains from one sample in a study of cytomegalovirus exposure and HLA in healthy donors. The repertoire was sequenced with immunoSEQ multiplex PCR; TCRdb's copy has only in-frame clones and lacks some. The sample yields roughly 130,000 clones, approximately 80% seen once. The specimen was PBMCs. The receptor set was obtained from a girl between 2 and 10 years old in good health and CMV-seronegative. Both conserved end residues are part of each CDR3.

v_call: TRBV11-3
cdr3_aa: CASSVRQGAEAFF

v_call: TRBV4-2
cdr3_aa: CASSISGLAGDGAGDTQYF

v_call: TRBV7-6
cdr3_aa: CASSSLEGGRSYNEQFF

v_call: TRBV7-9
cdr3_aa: CASSLLFPLQETQYF

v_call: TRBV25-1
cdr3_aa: CASSPPGNYGYPF

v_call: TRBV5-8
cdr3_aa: CASSRDRDETQYF

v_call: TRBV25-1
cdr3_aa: CASSEYGGGDSGANVLTF

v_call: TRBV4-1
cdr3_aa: CASSQDLGSSATNEKLFF

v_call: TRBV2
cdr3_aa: CASKGLAYEQYF

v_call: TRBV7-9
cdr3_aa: CASSPEVDGYTF

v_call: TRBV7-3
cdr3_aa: CASSLSAVRGDTQYF

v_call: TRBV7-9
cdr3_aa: CASSAIGGPDGQPQHF

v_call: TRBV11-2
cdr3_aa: CASSFGPVYLPTYF

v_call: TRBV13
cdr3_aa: CASSDRQGAGEKLFF

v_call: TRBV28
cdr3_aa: CASSLLQGAHGYTF

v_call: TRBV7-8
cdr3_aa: CASSARSGTSNQPQHF

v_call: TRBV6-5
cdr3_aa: CASTRGSQNYGYTF

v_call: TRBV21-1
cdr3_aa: CASSPGLAGEGGLDTQYF

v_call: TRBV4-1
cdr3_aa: CASSESTSRDEQYF

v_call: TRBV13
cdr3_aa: CASSLGPGDHYEQYF

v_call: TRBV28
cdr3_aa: CASRENSGSSYNEQFF

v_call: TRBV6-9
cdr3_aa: CASSCSFAGTSGGSTYEQYF

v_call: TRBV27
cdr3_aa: CASSSPRGTEAFF

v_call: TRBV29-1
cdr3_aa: CSVVGQRSSGANVLTF

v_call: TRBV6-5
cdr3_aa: CASSLDSRVNQPQHF

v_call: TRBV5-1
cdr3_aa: CASQTGTGKYNEQFF

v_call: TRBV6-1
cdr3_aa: CASRGQGFNEQFF

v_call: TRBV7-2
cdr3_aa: CASSSRIGQGNSYEQYF

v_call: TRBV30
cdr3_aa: CAWSVPGGTNEKLFF

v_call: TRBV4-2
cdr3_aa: CASSQYQESYEQYF

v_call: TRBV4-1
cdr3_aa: CASSQAGVYEQYF

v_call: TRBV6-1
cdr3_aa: CASSEAGVSPLHF

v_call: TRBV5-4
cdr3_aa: CASSLAGSDTQYF

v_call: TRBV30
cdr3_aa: CAWSGPREGSYGYTF

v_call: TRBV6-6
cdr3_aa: CASSQTGDYNEQFF

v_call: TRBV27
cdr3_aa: CASSKQEIGPLHF

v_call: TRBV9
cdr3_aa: CASSARDRGYEQYF

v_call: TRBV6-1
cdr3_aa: CASSDMRKTGQPQHF

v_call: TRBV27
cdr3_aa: CASRNMKGLHEQYF

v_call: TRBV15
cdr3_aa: CATSSTGSKGETQYF

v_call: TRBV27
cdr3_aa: CASSSQGRESSYNEQFF

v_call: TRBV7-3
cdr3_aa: CASSLTRTSWIEETQYF

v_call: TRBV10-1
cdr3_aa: CASSYGDTEAFF

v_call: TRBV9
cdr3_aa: CASSAGTYYGYTF

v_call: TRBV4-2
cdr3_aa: CASSQEATSGRVYSNEQFF

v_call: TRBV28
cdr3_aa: CASSRTGGPGNIQYF

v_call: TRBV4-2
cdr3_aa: CASSQVFQTGTGEKLFF

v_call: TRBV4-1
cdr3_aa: CASSHVPGQGTVGNQPQHF

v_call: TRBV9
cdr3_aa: CASSKRGGNNEQFF

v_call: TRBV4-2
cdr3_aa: CASSLPGGTSGTDTQYF

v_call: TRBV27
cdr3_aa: CASRIAGGFYNEQFF

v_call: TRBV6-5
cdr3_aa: CASRTGAGANVLTF

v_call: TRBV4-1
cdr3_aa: CASSQDRGDEQFF

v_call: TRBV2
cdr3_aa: CASNPGNRNSPLHF